The 6 T cell receptor beta chains below come from one sample, sequenced in a study of blood T cell repertoires in COVID-19. Measured with immunoSEQ multiplex PCR; TCRdb has only the in-frame clones, and not every one. The sample has 220,000 or so clones, around 84% seen once. The sample was peripheral blood. The source of these receptors is a man younger than 40 with active or convalescent COVID-19.

This chain uses TRBV28 with TRBJ2-5; 11 bases match TRBD2. After removal of 4 bases from V and 5 bases from J, the junction contained 9 bases not matched to a gene. This CDR3 has 16 amino acids. Germline-derived CDR1 and CDR2 are MDHEN and SYDVKM. CDR3 in DNA: TGTGCCAGCAGTTGGGGCGCTAGCGGGAGGATGGAGACCCAGTACTTC. It is translated as CASSWGASGRMETQYF.

This clone was observed a handful of times. V usage is TRBV6-1 and J usage is TRBJ2-1, with TRBD2 matching over 9 bases. Trimming removed 4 bases from V and 4 bases from J; junction bases left unmatched: 8. Germline V gene lookup returns CDR1 MNHNS and CDR2 SASEGT. The CDR3 consists of 16 residues. The CDR3 sequence is CASSVPGTSPYNEQFF. The CDR3 nucleotides read TGTGCCAGCAGTGTTCCCGGGACTAGCCCTTACAATGAGCAGTTCTTC.

In its sample, this clone was seen once. This chain uses TRBV4-3 with TRBJ2-3; tentatively, D is TRBD2 (6 bases). V was pared by 5 bases and J by 4 bases, with 16 bases between. The CDR3 consists of 15 residues. CDR1 is LGHNA and CDR2 is YSLEER in the germline V gene. CDR3 DNA: TGCGCCAGCAGCACGGGGCGGGGTTGGGCAGATACGCAGTATTTT. Translated, it gives CASSTGRGWADTQYF.

The chain is built from TRBV6-2 or TRBV6-3 and TRBJ2-7, with 8 positions matching TRBD1. The germline V gene has CDR1 MNHEY and CDR2 SVGEGT. The CDR3 length is 15 residues. J lost 1 base, V lost 4 bases, and 6 bases had no gene match. The CDR3 sequence: CASSSFGQGSYEQYF. CDR3 coding DNA: TGTGCCAGCAGTTCTTTCGGACAGGGATCCTACGAGCAGTACTTC.

This clone was observed a single time. V is TRBV7-3 and J is TRBJ1-1; D remains unclear. V was trimmed by 4 bases and J by 7 bases, leaving 25 bases between them. Germline CDR1 is SGHTA and CDR2 is FQGTGA. The CDR3 runs 17 residues. The CDR3 DNA sequence: TGTGCCAGCAGCTCCACACCCAGACATGACCCCCGCGATGAAGCTTTCTTT. This translates into CASSSTPRHDPRDEAFF.

V gene TRBV6-6 combines with J gene TRBJ1-2, with D tentatively TRBD1 (6 bases). The V and J ends lost 11 bases and 0 bases respectively, with 22 bases between them. The CDR3 is 16 residues long. Germline V lookup: CDR1 MNHNY, CDR2 SVGAGI (reference sequence). The CDR3: CAAQPWEGGPNYGYTF. CDR3 sequence (DNA): TGTGCCGCGCAACCTTGGGAGGGGGGTCCTAACTATGGCTACACCTTC.